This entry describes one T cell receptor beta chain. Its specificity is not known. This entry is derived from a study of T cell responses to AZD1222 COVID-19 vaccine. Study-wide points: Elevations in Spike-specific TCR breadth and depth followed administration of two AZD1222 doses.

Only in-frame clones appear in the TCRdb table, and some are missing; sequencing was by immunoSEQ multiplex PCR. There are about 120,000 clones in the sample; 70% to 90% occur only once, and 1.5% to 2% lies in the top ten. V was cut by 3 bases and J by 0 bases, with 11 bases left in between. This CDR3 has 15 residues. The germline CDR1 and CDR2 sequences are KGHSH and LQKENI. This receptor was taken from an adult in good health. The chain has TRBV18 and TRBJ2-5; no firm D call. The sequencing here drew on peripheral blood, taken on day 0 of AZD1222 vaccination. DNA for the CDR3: TGTGCCAGCTCACCCCCAAGCACTTACCAAGAGACCCAGTACTTC. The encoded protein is CASSPPSTYQETQYF. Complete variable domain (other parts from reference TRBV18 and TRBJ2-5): NAGVMQNPRHLVRRRGQEARLRCSPMKGHSHVYWYRQLPEEGLKFMVYLQKENIIDESGMPKERFSAEFPKEGPSILRIQQVVRGDSAAYFCASSPPSTYQETQYFGPGTRLLVL.